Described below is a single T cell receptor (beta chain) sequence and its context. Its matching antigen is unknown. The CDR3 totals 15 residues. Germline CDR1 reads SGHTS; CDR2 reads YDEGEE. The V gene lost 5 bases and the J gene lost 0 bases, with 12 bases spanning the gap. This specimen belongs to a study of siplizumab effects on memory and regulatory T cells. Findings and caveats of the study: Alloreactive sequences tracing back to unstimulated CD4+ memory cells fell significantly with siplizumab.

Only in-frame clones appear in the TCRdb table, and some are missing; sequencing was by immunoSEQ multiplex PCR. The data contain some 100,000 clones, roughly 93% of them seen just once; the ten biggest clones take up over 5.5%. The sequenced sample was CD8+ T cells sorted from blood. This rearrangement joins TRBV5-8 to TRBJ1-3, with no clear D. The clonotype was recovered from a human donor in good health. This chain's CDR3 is CASSTGQASGNTIYF. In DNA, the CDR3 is TGTGCCAGCAGTACGGGTCAAGCCTCTGGAAACACCATATATTTT. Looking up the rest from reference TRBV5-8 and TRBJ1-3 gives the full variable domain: EAGVTQSPTHLIKTRGQQATLRCSPISGHTSVYWYQQALGLGLQFLLWYDEGEERNRGNFPPRFSGRQFPNYSSELNVNALELEDSALYLCASSTGQASGNTIYFGEGSWLTVV.